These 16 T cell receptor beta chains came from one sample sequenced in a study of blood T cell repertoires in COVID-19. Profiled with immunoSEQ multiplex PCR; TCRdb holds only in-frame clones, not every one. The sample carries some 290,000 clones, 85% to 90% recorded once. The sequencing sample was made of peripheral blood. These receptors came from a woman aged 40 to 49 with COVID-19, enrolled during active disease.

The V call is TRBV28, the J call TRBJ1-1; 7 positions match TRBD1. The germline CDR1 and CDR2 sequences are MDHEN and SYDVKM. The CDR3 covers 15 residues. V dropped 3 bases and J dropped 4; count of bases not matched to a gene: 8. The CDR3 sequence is CASSFTGVGTTEAFF. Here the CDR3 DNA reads TGTGCCAGCAGTTTCACAGGGGTGGGGACCACTGAAGCTTTCTTT.

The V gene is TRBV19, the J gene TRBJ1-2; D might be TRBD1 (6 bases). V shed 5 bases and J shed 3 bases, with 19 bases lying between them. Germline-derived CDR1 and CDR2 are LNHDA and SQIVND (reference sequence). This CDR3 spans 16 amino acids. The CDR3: CASSVKPGQTHYGYTF. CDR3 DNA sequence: TGTGCCAGTAGTGTCAAACCCGGACAGACCCACTATGGCTACACCTTC.

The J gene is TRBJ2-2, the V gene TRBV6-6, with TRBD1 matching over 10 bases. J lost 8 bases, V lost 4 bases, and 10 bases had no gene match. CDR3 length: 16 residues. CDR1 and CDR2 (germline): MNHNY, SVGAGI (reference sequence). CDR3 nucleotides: TGTGCCAGCAGTTTTAAGACAGGGGGCTTTAAAGGGGAGCTGTTTTTT. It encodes CASSFKTGGFKGELFF.

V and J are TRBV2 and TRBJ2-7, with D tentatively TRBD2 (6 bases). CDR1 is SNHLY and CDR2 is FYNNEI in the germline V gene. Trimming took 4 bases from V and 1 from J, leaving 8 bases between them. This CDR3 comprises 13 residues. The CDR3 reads CASSAGLSYEQYF. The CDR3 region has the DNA TGTGCCAGCAGTGCGGGACTGTCCTACGAGCAGTACTTC.

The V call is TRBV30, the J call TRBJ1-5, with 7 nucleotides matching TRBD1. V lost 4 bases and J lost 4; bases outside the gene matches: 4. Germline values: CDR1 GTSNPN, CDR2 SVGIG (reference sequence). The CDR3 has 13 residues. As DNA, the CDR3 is TGTGCCTGGACCGGACAGGATAATCAGCCCCAGCATTTT. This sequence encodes CAWTGQDNQPQHF.

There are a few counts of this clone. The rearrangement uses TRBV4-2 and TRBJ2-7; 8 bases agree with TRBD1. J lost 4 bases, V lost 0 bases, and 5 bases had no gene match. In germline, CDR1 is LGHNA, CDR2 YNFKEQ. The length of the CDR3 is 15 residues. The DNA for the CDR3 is TGTGCCAGCAGCCAAGAACAGGGGGGCGCGTACGAGCAGTACTTC. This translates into CASSQEQGGAYEQYF.

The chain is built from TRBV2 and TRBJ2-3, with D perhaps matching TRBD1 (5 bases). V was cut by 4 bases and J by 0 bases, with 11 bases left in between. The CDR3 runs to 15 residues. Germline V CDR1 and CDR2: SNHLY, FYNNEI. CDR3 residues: CASSGFRDSTDTQYF. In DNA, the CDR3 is TGTGCCAGCAGTGGGTTCAGGGATAGCACAGATACGCAGTATTTT.

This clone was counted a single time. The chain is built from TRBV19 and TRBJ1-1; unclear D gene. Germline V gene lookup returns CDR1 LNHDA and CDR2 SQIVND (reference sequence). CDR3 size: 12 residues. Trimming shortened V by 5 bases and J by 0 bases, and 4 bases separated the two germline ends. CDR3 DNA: TGTGCCAGTAGTCGGGTGAACACTGAAGCTTTCTTT. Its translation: CASSRVNTEAFF.

CDR3 DNA sequence: TGTGCCAGCAGTTTATCGGGGATCGAGACCCAGTACTTC. This encodes CASSLSGIETQYF. The chain uses TRBV12-3 or TRBV12-4 and TRBJ2-5, with a tentative D call TRBD2 (5 bases). Trimming stripped 2 bases from V and 5 bases from J, with 9 bases between. This CDR3 spans 13 amino acids.

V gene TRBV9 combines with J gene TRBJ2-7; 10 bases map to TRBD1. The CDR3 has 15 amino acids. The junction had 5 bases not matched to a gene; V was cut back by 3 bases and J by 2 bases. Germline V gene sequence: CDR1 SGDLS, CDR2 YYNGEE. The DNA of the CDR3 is TGTGCCAGCAGCGGAGGACAGGGGGAGACCTACGAGCAGTACTTC. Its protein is CASSGGQGETYEQYF.

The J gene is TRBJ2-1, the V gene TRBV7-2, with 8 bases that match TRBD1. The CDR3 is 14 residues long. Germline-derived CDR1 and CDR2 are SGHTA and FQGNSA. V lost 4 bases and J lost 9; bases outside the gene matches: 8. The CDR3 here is CASSWGTGGGEQFF. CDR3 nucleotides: TGTGCCAGCAGCTGGGGCACAGGGGGAGGTGAGCAGTTCTTC. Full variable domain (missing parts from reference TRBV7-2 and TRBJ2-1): GAGVSQSPSNKVTEKGKDVELRCDPISGHTALYWYRQSLGQGLEFLIYFQGNSAPDKSGLPSDRFSAERTGGSVSTLTIQRTQQEDSAVYLCASSWGTGGGEQFFGPGTRLTVL.

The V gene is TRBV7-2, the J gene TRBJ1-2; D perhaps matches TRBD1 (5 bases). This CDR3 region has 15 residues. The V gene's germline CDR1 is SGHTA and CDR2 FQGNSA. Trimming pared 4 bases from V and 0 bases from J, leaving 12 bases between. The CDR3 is CASSSDSATNYGYTF. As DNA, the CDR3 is TGTGCCAGCAGCTCAGACAGTGCCACTAACTATGGCTACACCTTC.

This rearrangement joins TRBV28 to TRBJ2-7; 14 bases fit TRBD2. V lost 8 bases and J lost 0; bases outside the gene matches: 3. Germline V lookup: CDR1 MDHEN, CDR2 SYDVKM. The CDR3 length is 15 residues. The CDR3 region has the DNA TGTGCCAGCGGGACTAGCGGGAGTATCTCCTACGAGCAGTACTTC. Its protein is CASGTSGSISYEQYF.

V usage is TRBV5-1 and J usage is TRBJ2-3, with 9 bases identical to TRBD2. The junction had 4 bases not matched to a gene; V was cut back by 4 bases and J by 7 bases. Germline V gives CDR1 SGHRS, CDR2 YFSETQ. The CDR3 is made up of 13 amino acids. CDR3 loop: CASSEGLANTQYF. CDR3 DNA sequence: TGCGCCAGCAGCGAAGGACTAGCGAATACGCAGTATTTT.

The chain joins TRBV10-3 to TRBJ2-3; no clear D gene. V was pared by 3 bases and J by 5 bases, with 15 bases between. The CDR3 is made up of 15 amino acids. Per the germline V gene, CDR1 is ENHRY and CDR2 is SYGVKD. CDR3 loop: CAISERFSSLDTQYF. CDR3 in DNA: TGTGCCATCAGTGAACGGTTCTCCTCCCTAGATACGCAGTATTTT.

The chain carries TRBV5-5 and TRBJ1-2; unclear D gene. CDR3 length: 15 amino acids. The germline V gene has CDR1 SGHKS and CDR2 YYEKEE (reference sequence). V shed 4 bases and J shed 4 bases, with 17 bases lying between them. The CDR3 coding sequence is TGTGCCAGCAGCCCTATTTTGGGAGCAACCTATGGCTACACCTTC. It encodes CASSPILGATYGYTF.